The rows below give T cell receptor beta chains drawn from one sample of a study of shared clonotypes between healthy human individuals. Assay: immunoSEQ multiplex PCR; the TCRdb copy retains only in-frame clones and omits some. The repertoire includes about 530,000 clones, roughly 85% of them detected once, and 9.5% to 15% sits in the top ten. Sequencing was carried out using PBMCs. These receptors were taken from a middle-aged woman in good health. Some clones in this sample may be carry-over from other donors' samples. CDR3s include the opening cysteine and the closing phenylalanine or tryptophan. Each record gives: clone size, V gene, J gene, CDR3 protein. Clone size is stated in some rows and not others, as once, few, many or a class when expanded.

NA	TRBV5-4	TRBJ2-3	CASSLPGTAGDTQYF
many	TRBV7-9	TRBJ2-5	CASSPGTRRRRETQYF
NA	TRBV7-2	TRBJ2-1	CASSLASGRYNEQFF
NA	TRBV5-1	TRBJ1-1	CASSRGTGMENTEAFF
NA	TRBV28	TRBJ2-5	CASSRRALAGGETQYF
once	TRBV27	TRBJ2-1	CASSLYLNNEQFF
NA	TRBV7-2	TRBJ2-7	CASSQRTSGYEQYF
NA	TRBV2	TRBJ2-7	CATSARTYEQYF
once	TRBV15	TRBJ2-7	CATSLDRGNEQYF
few	TRBV6-6	TRBJ1-5	CASSQQGYSNQPQHF
NA	TRBV6-4	TRBJ1-5	CASSPDSNQPQHF
once	TRBV7-9	TRBJ2-5	CASSLVGGVETQYF
NA	TRBV7-3	TRBJ2-3	CASSLSSTDTQYF
NA	TRBV2	TRBJ1-6	CASSDRNSPLHF
few	TRBV6-5	TRBJ2-1	CASSYRGPYNEQFF
NA	TRBV7-9	TRBJ2-3	CASSAGTSGPVGDTQYF
NA	TRBV29-1	TRBJ1-3	CSGGDAANTIYF
few	TRBV18	TRBJ1-4	CASSPGTGEEKLFF
NA	TRBV30	TRBJ1-1	CAWSFPDSNTEAFF
NA	TRBV5-1	TRBJ2-7	CASSSTHEQYF
NA	TRBV10-2	TRBJ2-7	CASSEWQAYEQYF
NA	TRBV6-6	TRBJ1-1	CASSYRTDTEAFF
NA	TRBV30	TRBJ2-1	CACISGSYNEQFF
NA	TRBV4-1	TRBJ1-2	CASSLTGAQVIDGYTF
few	TRBV7-8	TRBJ2-7	CASSSGLAVEQYF
NA	TRBV7-2	TRBJ2-7	CASSPDLAGGLTYEQYF
NA	TRBV5-1	TRBJ2-7	CASSLGVAGPYEQYF
NA	TRBV19	TRBJ1-6	CASSIDSASGSPLHF
NA	TRBV28	TRBJ2-3	CASIAGGTDTQYF
NA	TRBV28	TRBJ2-7	CASSPYRDRSSYEQYF
NA	TRBV11-2	NA	CASSFGRGYEQYF
NA	TRBV7-9	TRBJ2-2	CASSQTGWSREGLAGELFF
NA	TRBV9	TRBJ2-1	CASSVAGTGGILNEQFF
NA	TRBV9	TRBJ2-7	CASSVVGGDNPYEQYF
NA	TRBV28	TRBJ2-7	CASSLSYYEQYF
NA	TRBV29-1	TRBJ2-3	CSSTRGDTDTQYF
NA	TRBV6-1	TRBJ1-2	CASMTGAGYGYTF
NA	TRBV18	TRBJ1-2	CASSQALNYGYTF